The 5 T cell receptor beta chains listed next were all sequenced from one sample in a study of shared clonotypes between healthy human individuals. The table came from immunoSEQ multiplex PCR; TCRdb's copy has only in-frame clones and leaves some out. This table holds around 700,000 clones, over 65% found once. Sequencing input: memory CD4+ T cells sorted from blood. Subset denoted: CD45RA-negative fraction. Receptor source: a woman aged 30 to 39 in good health.

The genes are TRBV28 and TRBJ2-5; TRBD1 is a possible D gene (6 bases). The CDR3 spans 14 residues. Germline lookup yields CDR1 MDHEN and CDR2 SYDVKM. V gave up 4 bases and J gave up 5 bases, with 14 bases separating them. As DNA, the CDR3 is TGTGCCAGCAGTTCCCCCGGACAGTGGGAGACCCAGTACTTC. It codes for CASSSPGQWETQYF.

This clone was counted only a few times. The genes are TRBV28 and TRBJ1-2; no clear D gene. Germline values: CDR1 MDHEN, CDR2 SYDVKM. CDR3 length: 13 residues. V dropped 5 bases and J dropped 5 bases, with 12 bases sitting between them. CDR3 amino acids: CASSPRTLYGYTF. The CDR3 DNA follows: TGTGCCAGCAGTCCCCGTACCCTATATGGCTACACCTTC.

This clone appeared a few times. This sequence joins TRBV10-3 and TRBJ2-7; 8 bases agree with TRBD2. J gave up 4 bases and V 0 bases, and 14 bases lay outside the gene matches. The CDR3 length is 18 residues. In germline, CDR1 is ENHRY, CDR2 SYGVKD. The CDR3 DNA sequence: TGTGCCATCAGTGAGTCGATTTTAAGTCGCGGGAGGTTTTACGAGCAGTACTTC. Translated, it gives CAISESILSRGRFYEQYF.

This clone was detected many times. The chain joins TRBV28 to TRBJ2-7, with unresolved D. The CDR3 consists of 11 residues. Trimming shortened V by 5 bases and J by 10 bases, and 12 bases separated the two germline ends. CDR1 MDHEN and CDR2 SYDVKM come from the germline V gene. CDR3 protein: CASSLRAGQYF. The DNA for the CDR3 is TGTGCCAGCAGTCTTAGGGCTGGACAGTACTTC.

The CDR3 nucleotides read TGTGCCAGCAGCTTAGATGGGGGCGATGGAAACACCATATATTTT. It encodes CASSLDGGDGNTIYF. The chain couples TRBV7-2 to TRBJ1-3, with a tentative D call TRBD1 (6 bases). The germline V gene has CDR1 SGHTA and CDR2 FQGNSA. The germline V and J ends were trimmed by 1 base and 3 bases, with 10 bases remaining between them. This CDR3 has 15 residues.